This TCR beta chain is from a study of graft-versus-host responses after intestinal transplantation. Study context: Multivisceral, liver-intestinal, or isolated intestinal transplants were given to recipients. Recipients were all induced with anti-thymocyte globulin, then given tacrolimus and steroids for around three years. Study findings and constraints: Declines in HvG clones occurring early post-transplant were associated with peak circulating GvH clone levels. Allografts carried high graft-versus-host to host-versus-graft clonal ratios in patients having graft-donor T cell macrochimerism.

In the case of this clone: The antigen remains unidentified.

Processed graft tissue released its intraepithelial and lamina propria lymphocytes. The CDR3 has 13 amino acids. Trimming took off 3 bases at V and 7 bases at J, with 13 bases between the two ends. Germline-derived CDR1 and CDR2 are KGHSH and LQKENI. Data came from immunoSEQ multiplex PCR; TCRdb stores just in-frame clones and leaves some out. Of several thousand clones listed, around four fifths are singletons. This sequence was found in a human patient who received an intestinal transplant, so some T cells may come from the graft donor. The V call is TRBV18, the J call TRBJ2-7; tentatively, D is TRBD1 or TRBD2 (5 bases each). Sequenced here: ileum tissue, sampled roughly 130 days after transplant. CDR3 nucleotides: TGTGCCAGCTCACCGCTGAAGGGGAGTGAGCAGTACTTC. It translates to CASSPLKGSEQYF.